Listed below are T cell receptor beta chains from one sample, sequenced in a study of T cells of healthy individuals. TCRdb processed the 5' RACE reads anew with MiXCR; each CDR3 protein has one entry. Here the sample spans more than 85,000 distinct CDR3 sequences, roughly 18% being singletons. Receptors were obtained from a human donor in good health. The CDR3 runs from the conserved cysteine through the conserved F or W. Fields, in order: clone size, D gene, J gene, V gene, CDR3 DNA, CDR3 protein. A D gene is named only where the DNA matches it firmly. Size values are once, few and many counts, or a class for expanded clones, and some rows have none.

few NA TRBJ1-2 TRBV7-3 TGTGCCAGCAGCCTCAACAGGGATGGCTACACCTTC CASSLNRDGYTF
many TRBD1 TRBJ1-1 TRBV7-9 TGTGCCAGCAGCCTCCGGGACAGGGTGGTTGAAGCTTTCTTT CASSLRDRVVEAFF
many TRBD1 TRBJ2-1 TRBV6-1 TGTGCCAGCAGTGAATCAGGGGGCAGTTACAATGAGCAGTTCTTC CASSESGGSYNEQFF
NA TRBD1 TRBJ1-5 TRBV6-2/TRBV6-3 TGTGCCAGCACCGACTGGACAGGGGAGGCCGGGAGCAATCAGCCCCAGCATTTT CASTDWTGEAGSNQPQHF
NA NA TRBJ1-6 TRBV28 TGTGCCAGCACCAGCCTAGTCAATAATTCACCCCTCCACTTT CASTSLVNNSPLHF
few NA TRBJ2-1 TRBV4-3 TGCGCCAGCAGCCAAGATTCCCTCGCGGGGAGAGGATCCTACAATGAGCAGTTCTTC CASSQDSLAGRGSYNEQFF
NA NA TRBJ1-2 TRBV30 TGTGCCGGGGGCAGGGGATCTTATAGTGGCTACACCTTC CAGGRGSYSGYTF
NA TRBD1 TRBJ2-6 TRBV20-1 TGCAGTGCTAGAGATTGGGTGTGGGACAGTGGCGCTGGGGCCAACGTCCTGACTTTC CSARDWVWDSGAGANVLTF
few NA TRBJ2-2 TRBV7-7 TGTGCCAGCAGCTTACAGGGAGCCACCGGGGAGCTGTTTTTT CASSLQGATGELFF
few NA TRBJ2-5 TRBV29-1 TGCAGCGTCCCCCACTCTGGGTTGCAAGAGACCCAGTACTTC CSVPHSGLQETQYF
NA TRBD2 TRBJ2-1 TRBV2 TGTGCCAGCAGGCGGGAGAGAGGAGGTAATGAGCAGTTCTTC CASRRERGGNEQFF
few NA TRBJ1-6 TRBV7-6 TGTGCCAGCAGCACCGGGACCATCCACAATTCACCCCTCCACTTT CASSTGTIHNSPLHF
few NA TRBJ1-1 TRBV5-1 TGCGCCAGCAGCTTGGGCGAAATTGAGAACACTGAAGCTTTCTTT CASSLGEIENTEAFF
many NA TRBJ2-7 TRBV7-2 TGTGCCAGCAGCTTACAGGGGGGGACCTACGAGCAGTACTTC CASSLQGGTYEQYF
few TRBD1 TRBJ1-5 TRBV7-2 TGTGCCAGCAGCCCTGACAGGGGGCTAAACCATGGATTACAGCCCCAGCATTTT CASSPDRGLNHGLQPQHF
many TRBD2 TRBJ2-1 TRBV19 TGTGCCAGTAGTACGGGAGGGCCTCAGGGTGAGCAGTTCTTC CASSTGGPQGEQFF